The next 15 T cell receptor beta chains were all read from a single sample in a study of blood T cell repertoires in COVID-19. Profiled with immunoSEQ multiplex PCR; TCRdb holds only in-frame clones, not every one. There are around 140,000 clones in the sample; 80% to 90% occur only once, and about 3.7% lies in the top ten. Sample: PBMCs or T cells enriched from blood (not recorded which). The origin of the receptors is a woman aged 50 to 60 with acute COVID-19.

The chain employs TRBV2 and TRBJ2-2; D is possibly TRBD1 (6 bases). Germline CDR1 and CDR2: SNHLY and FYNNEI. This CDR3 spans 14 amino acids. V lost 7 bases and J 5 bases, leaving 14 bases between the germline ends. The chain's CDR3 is CASTTQGRTGELFF. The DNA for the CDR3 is TGTGCCAGCACCACTCAGGGGCGTACCGGGGAGCTGTTTTTT.

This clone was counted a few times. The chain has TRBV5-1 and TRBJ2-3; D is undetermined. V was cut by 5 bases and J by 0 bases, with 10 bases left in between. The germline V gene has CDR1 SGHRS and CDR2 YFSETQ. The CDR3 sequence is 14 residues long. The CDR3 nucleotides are TGCGCCAGCAGATCTACCGGGAGCACAGATACGCAGTATTTT. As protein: CASRSTGSTDTQYF.

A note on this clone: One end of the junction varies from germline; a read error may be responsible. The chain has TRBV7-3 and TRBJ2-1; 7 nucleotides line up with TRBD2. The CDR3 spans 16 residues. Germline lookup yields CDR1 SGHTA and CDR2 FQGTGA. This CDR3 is CASSVTGTNMYNEQFF. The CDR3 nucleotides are TGTGCCAGCAGCGTAACCGGGACTAACATGTACAATGAGCAGTTCTTC.

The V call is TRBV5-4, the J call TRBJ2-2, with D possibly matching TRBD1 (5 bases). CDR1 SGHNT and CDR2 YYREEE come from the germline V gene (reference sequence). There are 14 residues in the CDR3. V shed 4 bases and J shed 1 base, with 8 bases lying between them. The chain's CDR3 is CASSDGQNTGELFF. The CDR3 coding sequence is TGTGCCAGCAGCGACGGACAGAACACCGGGGAGCTGTTTTTT.

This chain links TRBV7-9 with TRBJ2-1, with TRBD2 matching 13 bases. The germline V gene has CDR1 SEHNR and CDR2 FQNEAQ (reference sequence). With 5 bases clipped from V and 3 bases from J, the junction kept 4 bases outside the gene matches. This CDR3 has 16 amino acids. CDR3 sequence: CASSARTSGSYNEQFF. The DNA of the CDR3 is TGTGCCAGCAGCGCCCGGACTAGCGGGAGCTACAATGAGCAGTTCTTC.

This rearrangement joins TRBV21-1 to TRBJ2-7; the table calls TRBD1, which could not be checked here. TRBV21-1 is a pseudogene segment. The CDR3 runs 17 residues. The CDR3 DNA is TGTGCCAGCAGCAAAGCCGAAGACAGGGGGCATGTTCGCGAGCAGTACTTC. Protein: CASSKAEDRGHVREQYF.

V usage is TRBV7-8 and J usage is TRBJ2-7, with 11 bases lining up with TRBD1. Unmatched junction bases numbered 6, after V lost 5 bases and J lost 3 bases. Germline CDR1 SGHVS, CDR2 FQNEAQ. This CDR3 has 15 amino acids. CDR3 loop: CASSPRDRGGYEQYF. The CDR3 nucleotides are TGTGCCAGCAGCCCGAGGGACAGGGGGGGCTACGAGCAGTACTTC.

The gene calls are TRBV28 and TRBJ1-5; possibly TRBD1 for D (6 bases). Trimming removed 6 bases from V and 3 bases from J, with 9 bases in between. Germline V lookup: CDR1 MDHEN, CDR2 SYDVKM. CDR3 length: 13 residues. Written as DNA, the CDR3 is TGTGCCAGCAGGGGGACACCCAATCAGCCCCAGCATTTT. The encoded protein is CASRGTPNQPQHF.

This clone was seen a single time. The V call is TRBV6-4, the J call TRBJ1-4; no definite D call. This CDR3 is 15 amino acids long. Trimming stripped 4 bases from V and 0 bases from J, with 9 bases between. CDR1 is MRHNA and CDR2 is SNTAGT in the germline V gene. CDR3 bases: TGTGCCAGCAGTGCCAACAGTGCAACTAATGAAAAACTGTTTTTT. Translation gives CASSANSATNEKLFF.

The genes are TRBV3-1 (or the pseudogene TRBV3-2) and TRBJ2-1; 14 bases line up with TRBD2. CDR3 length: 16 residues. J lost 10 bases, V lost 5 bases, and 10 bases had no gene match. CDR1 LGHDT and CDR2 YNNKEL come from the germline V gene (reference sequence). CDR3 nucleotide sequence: TGTGCCAGCAGCGTCACCGGGACTAGCGGGAGTGAGGAGCAGTTCTTC. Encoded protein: CASSVTGTSGSEEQFF.

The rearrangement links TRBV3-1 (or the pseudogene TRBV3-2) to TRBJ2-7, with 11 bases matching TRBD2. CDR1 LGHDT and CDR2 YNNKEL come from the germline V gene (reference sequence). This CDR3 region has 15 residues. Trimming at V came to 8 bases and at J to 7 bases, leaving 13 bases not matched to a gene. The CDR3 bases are TGTGCCAGCCAACTAGCGGGAGCTATAGTGGGGGAGCAGTACTTC. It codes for CASQLAGAIVGEQYF.

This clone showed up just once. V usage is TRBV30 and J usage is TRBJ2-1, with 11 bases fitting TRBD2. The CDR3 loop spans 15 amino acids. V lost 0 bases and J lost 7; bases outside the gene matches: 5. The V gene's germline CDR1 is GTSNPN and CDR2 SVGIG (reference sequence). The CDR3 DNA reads TGTGCCTGGAGTGTACGGGGACTAGCGGTTAATGAGCAGTTCTTC. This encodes CAWSVRGLAVNEQFF.

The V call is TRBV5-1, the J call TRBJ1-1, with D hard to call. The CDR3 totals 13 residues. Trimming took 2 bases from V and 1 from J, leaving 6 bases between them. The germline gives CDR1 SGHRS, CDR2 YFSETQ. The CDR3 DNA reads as TGCGCCAGCAGCTTACAGTCGAACACTGAAGCTTTCTTT. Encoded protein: CASSLQSNTEAFF.

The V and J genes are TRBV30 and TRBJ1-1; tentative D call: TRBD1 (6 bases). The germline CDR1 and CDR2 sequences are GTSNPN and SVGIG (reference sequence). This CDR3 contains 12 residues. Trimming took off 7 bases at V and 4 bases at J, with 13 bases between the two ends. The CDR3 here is CAFAGAGTEAFF. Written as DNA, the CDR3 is TGTGCCTTCGCAGGGGCAGGCACTGAAGCTTTCTTT.

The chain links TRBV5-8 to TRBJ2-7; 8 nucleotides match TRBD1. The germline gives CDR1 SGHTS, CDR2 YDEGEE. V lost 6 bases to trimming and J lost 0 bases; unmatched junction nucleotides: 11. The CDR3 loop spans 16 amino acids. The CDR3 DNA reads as TGTGCCAGCACAGGGGCGGGACAGGTCCACTCCTACGAGCAGTACTTC. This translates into CASTGAGQVHSYEQYF.